A selection of T cell receptor beta chains follows, all from one sample in a study of cytomegalovirus exposure and HLA in healthy donors. The data were produced by immunoSEQ multiplex PCR, yet TCRdb's version contains in-frame clones alone and is incomplete. The sample lists approximately 100,000 clones, 65% to 80% occurring once. Sequenced sample: PBMCs. The receptors derive from a man in his 60s in good health and CMV-seropositive. The CDR3 runs from the conserved cysteine through the conserved F or W. The D gene is left open where the match is weak. Clone size is not always given. Where it is, it says once, few, many or a class for expanded clones.

15 . TRBJ1-5 TRBV19 . CASSISTGANQPQHF TGTGCCAGTAGTATATCGACAGGAGCTAATCAGCCCCAGCATTTT
15 . TRBJ2-7 TRBV7-9 . CASSPPVMGTGEQYF TGTGCCAGCAGCCCTCCCGTCATGGGTACGGGGGAGCAGTACTTC
17 . TRBJ2-7 TRBV5-1 TRBD1 CASRGAGLNRGHYEQYF TGCGCCAGCAGGGGGGCGGGCCTGAACAGGGGTCATTACGAGCAGTACTTC
14 . TRBJ2-7 TRBV4-1 . CASSQDPQAYEQYF TGCGCCAGCAGCCAAGATCCACAAGCCTACGAGCAGTACTTC
15 . TRBJ1-4 TRBV7-2 . CASRPGGGYNEKLFF TGTGCCAGCAGACCGGGGGGGGGATATAATGAAAAACTGTTTTTT
15 . TRBJ2-1 TRBV7-9 . CASSLGTDHYNEQFF TGTGCCAGCAGCTTAGGGACAGATCACTACAATGAGCAGTTCTTC
18 few TRBJ1-5 TRBV21-1 . CASSKGTGGAGGNQPQHF TGTGCCAGCAGCAAAGGGACAGGGGGCGCAGGGGGCAATCAGCCCCAGCATTTT
15 . TRBJ2-1 TRBV5-4 . CASSLSSGGRDEQFF TGTGCCAGCAGCTTATCTAGTGGGGGCCGGGATGAGCAGTTCTTC
14 . TRBJ2-1 TRBV9 . CASSPRLNHNEQFF TGTGCCAGCAGCCCGCGACTAAACCACAATGAGCAGTTCTTC
14 . TRBJ2-7 TRBV10-3 TRBD2 CAISEQRGDYEQYF TGTGCCATCAGTGAGCAGCGGGGGGACTACGAGCAGTACTTC
17 . TRBJ2-1 TRBV5-6 . CASSPPLGQSSYNEQFF TGTGCCAGCAGCCCCCCGCTTGGACAGAGCTCCTACAATGAGCAGTTCTTC
19 . TRBJ1-2 TRBV29-1 TRBD1 CSVEAVWGTGGLTSYGYTF TGCAGCGTTGAAGCCGTGTGGGGGACAGGGGGCCTGACTTCCTATGGCTACACCTTC
14 . TRBJ2-5 TRBV5-1 . CASNRGNREGTQYF TGCGCCAGCAACCGGGGGAACAGGGAGGGGACCCAGTACTTC
19 . TRBJ2-1 TRBV9 . CASSVGIGTLDPTYNEQFF TGTGCCAGCAGCGTAGGAATCGGGACTCTAGACCCTACCTACAATGAGCAGTTCTTC
14 . TRBJ2-2 TRBV11-3 . CASPLPGYTGELFF TGTGCCAGCCCCCTACCCGGTTACACCGGGGAGCTGTTTTTT
14 . TRBJ2-5 TRBV5-5 TRBD2 CASSAGLAGETQYF TGTGCCAGCAGCGCGGGACTAGCCGGAGAGACCCAGTACTTC
13 few TRBJ2-7 TRBV6-5 TRBD1 CASSTDREYEQYF TGTGCCAGCAGTACGGACAGGGAGTACGAGCAGTACTTC
15 few TRBJ1-2 TRBV6-6 . CASSPGGSANYGYTF TGTGCCAGCAGCCCGGGGGGCTCAGCTAACTATGGCTACACCTTC
17 . TRBJ1-4 TRBV7-9 . CASSSPQGGAANEKLFF TGTGCCAGCAGCTCACCCCAGGGAGGGGCGGCTAATGAAAAACTGTTTTTT
15 . TRBJ1-5 TRBV5-1 TRBD1 CASSLGQGSGQPQHF TGCGCCAGCAGCTTGGGACAGGGGAGTGGACAGCCCCAGCATTTT
19 . TRBJ2-4 TRBV5-6 TRBD2 CASSLGTGGPKNPKNIQYF TGTGCCAGCAGCTTGGGTACGGGGGGGCCAAAGAATCCCAAAAACATTCAGTACTTC
14 . TRBJ1-2 TRBV7-2 . CASSLNGAGIGYTF TGTGCCAGCAGCTTAAATGGGGCGGGAATCGGCTACACCTTC
15 . TRBJ1-2 TRBV6-5 . CASSYTKRGNYGYTF TGTGCCAGCAGTTACACAAAGAGGGGGAACTATGGCTACACCTTC
15 . TRBJ2-3 TRBV7-2 . CATHQGGLSADTQYF TGTGCCACTCACCAAGGAGGACTTAGTGCAGATACGCAGTATTTT
16 . TRBJ2-2 TRBV7-3 . CASSRRSGRNTGELFF TGTGCCAGCAGCCGTCGGTCGGGGAGGAACACCGGGGAGCTGTTTTTT
12 . TRBJ1-1 TRBV10-3 TRBD1 CAISQGDTEAFF TGTGCCATCAGTCAGGGGGATACTGAAGCTTTCTTT
13 . TRBJ2-7 TRBV6-1 . CASSDYSSYEQYF TGTGCCAGCAGTGATTACAGCTCCTACGAGCAGTACTTC
14 . TRBJ1-2 TRBV10-3 . CASRGGRVHYGYTF TGTGCCTCCCGGGGGGGCAGGGTCCACTATGGCTACACCTTC
15 . TRBJ1-1 TRBV5-1 . CASSLEQTMNTEAFF TGCGCCAGCAGCTTGGAACAGACTATGAACACTGAAGCTTTCTTT
12 . TRBJ1-4 TRBV7-6 . CASSPGGEKLFF TGTGCCAGCAGCCCAGGAGGGGAAAAACTGTTTTTT